The clone carrying this T cell receptor (beta chain) was counted at least ten times. MiXCR, applied by TCRdb to the reads, yields one record per CDR3 protein. In the table there are under 300,000 distinct CDR3 sequences, over 9% of which are singletons. This CDR3 contains 15 residues. Germline CDR1 reads SGHTA; CDR2 reads FQGNSA. V was pared by 7 bases and J by 1 base, with 14 bases between. This specimen belongs to a study of T cell repertoires in cytomegalovirus infection. The sequenced sample consisted of PBMCs. This chain uses TRBV7-2 with TRBJ2-4; tentatively, D is TRBD2 (5 bases). The TCR was taken from a human donor in good health (CMV status not recorded). Some clones in this sample may be carry-over from other donors' samples. The CDR3 DNA reads as TGTGCCAGCACTGACCCCAGAGGGGCCAAAAACATTCAGTACTTC. Its protein is CASTDPRGAKNIQYF.